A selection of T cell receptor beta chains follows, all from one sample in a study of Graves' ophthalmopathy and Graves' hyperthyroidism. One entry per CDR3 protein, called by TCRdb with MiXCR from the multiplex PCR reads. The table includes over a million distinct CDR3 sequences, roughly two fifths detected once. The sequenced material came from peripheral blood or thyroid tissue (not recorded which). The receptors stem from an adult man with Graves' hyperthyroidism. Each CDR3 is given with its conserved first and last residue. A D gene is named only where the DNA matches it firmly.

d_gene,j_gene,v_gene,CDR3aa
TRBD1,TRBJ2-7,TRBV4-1,CASSQERGTGLYEQYF
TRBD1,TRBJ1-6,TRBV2,CARTRGQGGFSPLHF
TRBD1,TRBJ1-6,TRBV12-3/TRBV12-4,CASSYPGQGRSPLHF
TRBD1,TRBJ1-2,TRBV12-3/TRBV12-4,CASRPPDRAVFGYTF
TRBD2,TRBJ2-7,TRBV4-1,CASSWERDVSYEQYF
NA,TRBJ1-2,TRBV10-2,CASSYRAAGYTF
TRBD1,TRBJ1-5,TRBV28,CASSWTGIDSNQPQHF
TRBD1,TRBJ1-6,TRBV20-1,CSATPGQENSPLHF
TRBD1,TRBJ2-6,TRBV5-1,CASSFPDRVDGANVLTF
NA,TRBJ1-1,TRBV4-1,CASSTSPTSPVNTEAFF
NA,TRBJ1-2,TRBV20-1,CSARASRLQLNYGYTF
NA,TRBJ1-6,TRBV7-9,CASSPMGGKSPLHF